The TCR beta chain under discussion was sequenced for a study of blood T cell repertoires in COVID-19. In the original analysis: From reference gene primer amplification, estimates of nucleated cell counts were derived. The protocol was immunoSEQ multiplex PCR, while the TCRdb copy is restricted to in-frame clones and leaves out a portion. V and J calls and clone size follow that table, whereas D and trimming were derived from the DNA. The sample records around 180,000 clones, around 72% being singletons. CDR1 is SNHLY and CDR2 is FYNNEI in the germline V gene. The CDR3 totals 13 residues. Germline trimming cut 10 bases from V and 5 bases from J; bases unmatched to any gene: 7.

The chain combines TRBV2 with TRBJ2-2; 7 nucleotides align to TRBD1. The TCR was taken from a woman older than 75 with acute or convalescent COVID-19. Sequencing was done on a sample of peripheral blood. In DNA form, the CDR3 reads TGTGCCACCACTGGACAGGCAACCGGGGAGCTGTTTTTT. As protein: CATTGQATGELFF.